This T cell receptor beta chain is drawn from a study of CD8 T cells in ankylosing spondylitis. One entry per CDR3 protein results from TCRdb running MiXCR on the 5' RACE reads. The sample holds 200,000 to 300,000 distinct CDR3 sequences; approximately 7.6% are singletons and the top ten take roughly 5%. The germline CDR1 and CDR2 sequences are SNHLY and FYNNEI. Trimming removed 3 bases from V and 1 base from J, with 6 bases in between. This CDR3 contains 13 residues. The receptor's source is a female donor with ankylosing spondylitis or in good health (not recorded which). Material for sequencing was blood, either unsorted or a sorted T cell fraction (not recorded which). The rearrangement links TRBV2 to TRBJ1-1; no reliable D call. The CDR3 loop reads CASSEDANTEAFF. The DNA for the CDR3 is TGTGCCAGCAGTGAGGACGCGAACACTGAAGCTTTCTTT.